This T cell receptor beta chain derives from a study of cytomegalovirus exposure and HLA in healthy donors. Overall study results and limits: In an earlier analysis, most TCR beta V segments were productive about 90% or about 30% of the time.

In regard to this clone: Its specificity is not known.

The PCR contained 60 Vbeta and 13 Jbeta primers. Assay used: immunoSEQ multiplex PCR; TCRdb lists only in-frame clones, some missing. The profile shows 90,000 to 110,000 clones, 78% of them singletons. The sample was PBMCs. The receptor comes from a male donor in good health and CMV-seronegative.

The CDR3 protein is CASSIMGGPDTQYF. The CDR3 DNA reads TGTGCCAGTAGTATTATGGGAGGCCCAGATACGCAGTATTTT. The V gene is TRBV19, the J gene TRBJ2-3, with a weak D call TRBD2 (6 bases). The CDR3 length is 14 residues. The V end lost 3 bases, the J end lost 4 bases, and 11 bases lay between the germline ends. Germline V lookup: CDR1 LNHDA, CDR2 SQIVND (reference sequence).